This passage covers 20 T cell receptor beta chains from one sample sequenced in a study of T cells in localized non-small cell lung cancer. The repertoire was sequenced with immunoSEQ multiplex PCR; TCRdb's copy has only in-frame clones and lacks some. The sample includes some 85,000 clones, around three quarters of them seen just once. Sequencing was performed on PBMCs, taken before any cancer treatment. The receptors originated from a man between 40 and 70 years old with stage II squamous cell lung carcinoma.

The chain has TRBV19 and TRBJ2-1; D gene unclear. Between the trimmed V and J ends, which lost 0 bases and 7 bases, there was a span of 10 bases. This CDR3 has 14 residues. CDR1 and CDR2 (germline): LNHDA, SQIVND (reference sequence). DNA for the CDR3: TGTGCCAGTAGTATAGATCGGGCTAGTAATGAGCAGTTCTTC. Translation gives CASSIDRASNEQFF.

The gene calls are TRBV27 and TRBJ2-5, with a tentative D call TRBD1 (6 bases). There are 14 residues in the CDR3. In germline, CDR1 is MNHEY, CDR2 SMNVEV (reference sequence). V gave up 6 bases and J gave up 1 base, with 12 bases separating them. The CDR3 region is CASRSGQLQETQYF. CDR3 DNA: TGTGCCAGCAGGTCGGGACAACTCCAAGAGACCCAGTACTTC.

V and J are TRBV28 and TRBJ1-1; no firm D call. The V gene's germline CDR1 is MDHEN and CDR2 SYDVKM. V lost 6 bases to trimming and J lost 1 base, with 12 bases between them. The CDR3 is made up of 14 amino acids. The DNA of the CDR3 is TGTGCCAGCAGCGTGAGAGGGAGGAACACTGAAGCTTTCTTT. Translating gives CASSVRGRNTEAFF.

This chain links TRBV7-6 with TRBJ2-3, with D possibly being TRBD2 (5 bases). The CDR3 extends over 13 amino acids. Trimming pared 5 bases from V and 6 bases from J, leaving 12 bases between. The germline CDR1 and CDR2 sequences are SGHVS and FNYEAQ. The CDR3 sequence is CASSLDPGDTQYF. CDR3 coding DNA: TGTGCCAGCAGCCTCGATCCGGGGGATACGCAGTATTTT.

The chain links TRBV2 to TRBJ1-1, with 9 nucleotides matching TRBD1. Per germline, CDR1 SNHLY and CDR2 FYNNEI. Trimming at V came to 3 bases and at J to 6 bases, leaving 2 bases not matched to a gene. The CDR3 is 13 residues long. CDR3 sequence: CASSEGTGSEAFF. CDR3 DNA sequence: TGTGCCAGCAGTGAGGGGACAGGGTCTGAAGCTTTCTTT.

V and J are TRBV6-6 and TRBJ1-1; D is perhaps TRBD1 (5 bases). Germline V gives CDR1 MNHNY, CDR2 SVGAGI (reference sequence). Trimming cost V 2 bases and J 5 bases, with 12 bases left between them. This CDR3 contains 14 residues. The DNA for the CDR3 is TGTGCCAGCAGTTACGACGGGGCGAGGACTGAAGCTTTCTTT. It is translated as CASSYDGARTEAFF.

V usage is TRBV7-3 and J usage is TRBJ2-2, with D perhaps matching TRBD2 (6 bases). The germline V gene encodes CDR1 SGHTA and CDR2 FQGTGA. With 3 bases removed from V and 5 bases from J, the gap between germline ends came to 10 bases. The CDR3 contains 14 residues. The CDR3 spells CASSFSGPTGELFF. The CDR3 bases are TGTGCCAGCAGCTTTAGCGGACCTACCGGGGAGCTGTTTTTT.

The chain links TRBV28 to TRBJ2-1; 9 nucleotides agree with TRBD1. V lost 4 bases and J lost 6; bases outside the gene matches: 10. The CDR3 length is 16 residues. Germline CDR1 MDHEN, CDR2 SYDVKM. The CDR3 region has the DNA TGTGCCAGCAGTTCCCCCGGGACAGGGTTTCTCAATGAGCAGTTCTTC. Residues: CASSSPGTGFLNEQFF.

The chain uses TRBV9 and TRBJ1-3; TRBD1 is a possible D gene (5 bases). In germline, CDR1 is SGDLS, CDR2 YYNGEE. CDR3 size: 16 residues. The V end was cut by 4 bases, the J end by 0 bases, with 14 bases between. The CDR3 sequence is CASSPQGRNSGNTIYF. The DNA for the CDR3 is TGTGCCAGCAGCCCTCAGGGTAGGAACTCTGGAAACACCATATATTTT. Based on the CDR3 plus reference TRBV9 and TRBJ1-3, the full variable domain is DSGVTQTPKHLITATGQRVTLRCSPRSGDLSVYWYQQSLDQGLQFLIQYYNGEERAKGNILERFSAQQFPDLHSELNLSSLELGDSALYFCASSPQGRNSGNTIYFGEGSWLTVV.

The CDR3 reads CASSTSGTGLNEQYF. Here the CDR3 DNA reads TGTGCCAGCAGCACCTCCGGGACAGGGCTGAACGAGCAGTACTTC. The gene calls are TRBV9 and TRBJ2-7; TRBD1 matches 9 bases. Germline-derived CDR1 and CDR2 are SGDLS and YYNGEE. The CDR3 runs 15 residues. The J segment lost 5 bases and the V segment lost 4 bases, leaving 10 bases of the junction unmatched. The complete variable domain, with remaining parts taken from reference TRBV9 and TRBJ2-7, reads DSGVTQTPKHLITATGQRVTLRCSPRSGDLSVYWYQQSLDQGLQFLIQYYNGEERAKGNILERFSAQQFPDLHSELNLSSLELGDSALYFCASSTSGTGLNEQYFGPGTRLTVT.

This clone was counted once. The chain joins TRBV5-4 to TRBJ2-5, with 10 bases matching TRBD2. Germline CDR1 is SGHNT and CDR2 is YYREEE (reference sequence). The CDR3 is 15 residues long. V gave up 4 bases and J gave up 4 bases; unmatched junction bases: 7. CDR3 sequence (DNA): TGTGCCAGCAGCGGGACCGGGACTAGCGCAGAGACCCAGTACTTC. Residues: CASSGTGTSAETQYF. The full variable domain, in which reference TRBV5-4 and TRBJ2-5 provide the parts outside the CDR3, is ETGVTQSPTHLIKTRGQQVTLRCSSQSGHNTVSWYQQALGQGPQFIFQYYREEENGRGNFPPRFSGLQFPNYSSELNVNALELDDSALYLCASSGTGTSAETQYFGPGTRLLVL.

The gene calls are TRBV28 and TRBJ1-2; D is ambiguous. CDR1 and CDR2 from the germline V gene are MDHEN and SYDVKM. V lost 6 bases and J lost 0, with 11 bases in between. The CDR3 contains 14 residues. The CDR3 DNA sequence: TGTGCCAGCAGGGCTGGTGGCTCTAACTATGGCTACACCTTC. This gives the protein CASRAGGSNYGYTF.

This clone was picked up a small number of times. The chain has TRBV4-3 and TRBJ1-6; perhaps TRBD1 as D (6 bases). V was shortened by 1 base and J by 8 bases, with 15 bases between the two germline ends. Germline V gives CDR1 LGHNA, CDR2 YSLEER. CDR3 length equals 16 residues. In DNA form, the CDR3 reads TGCGCCAGCAGCCAAGTTCGTGGGGGCGGGTATTCACCCCTCCACTTT. It yields the protein CASSQVRGGGYSPLHF.

This chain links TRBV19 with TRBJ2-4; 7 positions agree with TRBD2. CDR1 and CDR2 (germline): LNHDA, SQIVND (reference sequence). With V trimmed by 5 bases and J by 3 bases, 7 bases remained unmatched. CDR3 size: 15 residues. The chain's CDR3 is CASSGGGLVKNIQYF. CDR3 DNA sequence: TGTGCCAGTAGTGGGGGGGGTTTGGTCAAAAACATTCAGTACTTC.

The chain recombines TRBV6-1 with TRBJ1-5; D unclear. Per the germline V gene, CDR1 is MNHNS and CDR2 is SASEGT. The CDR3 has 16 amino acids. V was cut by 3 bases and J by 0 bases, with 12 bases left in between. The CDR3 is CASSEMGGYSNQPQHF. The CDR3 DNA is TGTGCCAGCAGTGAGATGGGCGGCTATAGCAATCAGCCCCAGCATTTT.

This chain uses TRBV10-3 with TRBJ2-1; the match to TRBD2 covers 9 bases. The CDR3 totals 17 residues. CDR1 ENHRY and CDR2 SYGVKD come from the germline V gene. V shed 4 bases, J shed 6 bases, and the junction held 13 bases outside the gene matches. CDR3 region: CAISGHLIAGVANEQFF. CDR3 DNA: TGTGCCATCAGTGGGCATTTGATAGCGGGAGTAGCCAATGAGCAGTTCTTC.

The chain is built from TRBV5-1 and TRBJ1-5, with 10 bases fitting TRBD1. The CDR3 length is 15 residues. The V gene end was trimmed by 5 bases and the J gene end by 6 bases; junction bases not matched to a gene: 8. Looked up from germline, CDR1 is SGHRS and CDR2 is YFSETQ. CDR3 coding DNA: TGCGCCAGCAGTTCGACAGGGGGCACTGGTCAGCCCCAGCATTTT. Its translation: CASSSTGGTGQPQHF.

The chain links TRBV6-5 to TRBJ1-1; D is undetermined. V gave up 5 bases and J gave up 11 bases, with 12 bases separating them. CDR1 and CDR2 from the germline V gene are MNHEY and SVGAGI. The CDR3 covers 11 residues. The CDR3 DNA reads as TGTGCCAGCAGTGAAACCTCGGTTGCTTTCTTT. It yields the protein CASSETSVAFF.

The chain couples TRBV5-6 to TRBJ1-4; 9 bases fit TRBD1. Germline loops: CDR1 SGHDT, CDR2 YYEEEE. With 3 bases clipped from V and 2 bases from J, the junction kept 5 bases outside the gene matches. The CDR3 consists of 16 residues. The CDR3 bases are TGTGCCAGCAGCTCGATACAGGGGGCGACTAATGAAAAACTGTTTTTT. Amino acid sequence: CASSSIQGATNEKLFF.

The chain is built from TRBV2 and TRBJ2-3; 15 positions match TRBD2. This CDR3 is 16 amino acids long. Germline CDR1 and CDR2: SNHLY and FYNNEI. V trimming: 6 bases; J trimming: 4 bases; junction bases outside the gene matches: 5. The DNA of the CDR3 is TGTGCCAGCAGCTCTGGGACTAGCGGGAGGTCAGATACGCAGTATTTT. Translating gives CASSSGTSGRSDTQYF.